Sequencing of this T cell receptor beta chain was carried out in a study of blood T cell repertoires in COVID-19. Study at large: Donors in the United States, Italy and Spain gave samples during acute or convalescent COVID-19.

The V end lost 0 bases, the J end lost 7 bases, and 10 bases lay between the germline ends. This CDR3 has 14 residues. The V gene's germline CDR1 is SNHLY and CDR2 FYNNEI. In the study's own analysis: Nucleated cell number was recorded as an estimate derived from reference gene primer amplification. This table comes from immunoSEQ multiplex PCR, and its TCRdb copy is limited to in-frame clones, with some not included. From that table come the V and J calls and clone size; the DNA was used to work out D and trimming. The sample has 300,000 to 400,000 clones; 65% to 90% are singletons. The clonotype originates from a woman in her forties with acute COVID-19. V and J are TRBV2 and TRBJ1-5, with D possibly being TRBD1 (5 bases). The sequenced sample consisted of PBMCs or T cells enriched from blood (not recorded which). The CDR3 nucleotides are TGTGCCAGCAGTGAAGCGCAGGGTCAACAGCCCCAGCATTTT. Protein product: CASSEAQGQQPQHF. Based on the CDR3 plus reference TRBV2 and TRBJ1-5, the full variable domain is EPEVTQTPSHQVTQMGQEVILRCVPISNHLYFYWYRQILGQKVEFLVSFYNNEISEKSEIFDDQFSVERPDGSNFTLKIRSTKLEDSAMYFCASSEAQGQQPQHFGDGTRLSIL.